A selection of T cell receptor beta chains follows, all from one sample in a study of OX40 agonist ivuxolimab in advanced cancers. Here immunoSEQ multiplex PCR was the method, and the copy in TCRdb shows in-frame clones only, minus some. The sample includes about 82,000 clones, less than 85% seen only once; the top ten take approximately 0.79%. The material was CD4+ or CD8+ T cells sorted from blood, obtained in a trial of the OX40 agonist ivuxolimab. The receptors were gathered from an adult with an advanced solid tumor such as melanoma, head and neck, liver or kidney cancer. Both conserved end residues are part of each CDR3. The D gene is left open where the match is weak. For some rows the clone size is stated as once, few or many, or as a class when expanded; others skip it.

v_gene	d_gene	abundance	j_gene	CDR3aa	CDR3nt
TRBV11-3	NA	NA	TRBJ1-3	CASSFSSASGNTIYF	TGTGCCAGCAGCTTTAGCAGCGCGTCTGGAAACACCATATATTTT
TRBV7-9	NA	NA	TRBJ1-2	CASSLADSYGYTF	TGTGCCAGCAGCTTAGCGGACAGCTATGGCTACACCTTC
TRBV6-6	NA	NA	TRBJ1-4	CASSYPITGFNEKLFF	TGTGCCAGCAGTTATCCGATCACAGGGTTTAATGAAAAACTGTTTTTT
TRBV4-3	TRBD2	NA	TRBJ2-5	CASSQEGGRGWETQYF	TGCGCCAGCAGCCAAGAAGGAGGGAGGGGATGGGAGACCCAGTACTTC
TRBV5-6	NA	NA	TRBJ1-2	CASSPPGQLTPGYTF	TGTGCCAGCAGCCCACCGGGACAACTAACTCCTGGCTACACCTTC
TRBV5-4	NA	NA	TRBJ2-6	CASSLGRAGANVLTF	TGTGCCAGCAGCCTGGGAAGGGCTGGGGCCAACGTCCTGACTTTC
TRBV7-8	TRBD1	once	TRBJ2-1	CASSLAGTGYGEQFF	TGTGCCAGCAGCTTAGCGGGGACAGGGTATGGTGAGCAGTTCTTC
TRBV7-2	NA	NA	TRBJ2-1	CASSFTEDVNEQFF	TGTGCCAGCAGCTTTACGGAGGACGTCAATGAGCAGTTCTTC
TRBV19	TRBD2	NA	TRBJ2-3	CASSPRTGGDTQYF	TGTGCCAGTAGTCCCAGGACGGGGGGGGATACGCAGTATTTT
TRBV9	NA	once	TRBJ2-5	CASSSGGRETQYF	TGTGCCAGCAGCAGTGGAGGGAGAGAGACCCAGTACTTC
TRBV4-2	NA	NA	TRBJ1-2	CASSQEGTDIYGYTF	TGTGCCAGCAGCCAAGAGGGCACAGACATCTATGGCTACACCTTC
TRBV2	NA	NA	TRBJ2-2	CASRARTANTGELFF	TGTGCCAGCAGGGCCCGGACAGCGAACACCGGGGAGCTGTTTTTT
TRBV28	NA	NA	TRBJ1-2	CASSLSGAYGYTF	TGTGCCAGCAGTTTATCAGGGGCCTATGGCTACACCTTC
TRBV7-2	NA	NA	TRBJ1-1	CASSLTVEAFF	TGTGCCAGCAGCCTCACGGTTGAAGCTTTCTTT
TRBV4-3	TRBD1	few	TRBJ2-7	CASSQDSPQTGSSYEQYF	TGCGCCAGCAGCCAAGACTCACCCCAGACAGGGAGCTCCTACGAGCAGTACTTC
TRBV6-6	NA	once	TRBJ1-5	CASSYSMGHGNQPQHF	TGTGCCAGCAGTTACTCGATGGGGCACGGCAATCAGCCCCAGCATTTT
TRBV5-6	TRBD1	NA	TRBJ2-2	CASSSLGQGARTGELFF	TGTGCCAGCAGCTCGCTGGGACAGGGGGCGCGCACCGGGGAGCTGTTTTTT
TRBV4-3	NA	NA	TRBJ1-1	CASSREGGVNTEAFF	TGCGCCAGCAGCCGGGAGGGAGGGGTCAACACTGAAGCTTTCTTT
TRBV19	TRBD1	NA	TRBJ1-5	CASTPGGLQPQHF	TGTGCCAGTACCCCAGGGGGCCTTCAGCCCCAGCATTTT
TRBV19	NA	NA	TRBJ1-1	CASRQSTTEAFF	TGTGCCAGTCGGCAGTCTACCACTGAAGCTTTCTTT
TRBV7-8	NA	NA	TRBJ1-6	CASSQDYNSPLHF	TGTGCCAGCAGCCAGGACTATAATTCACCCCTCCACTTT
TRBV18	NA	NA	TRBJ1-2	CASSPNREGNFYGYTF	TGTGCCAGCTCACCAAATCGCGAAGGAAACTTCTATGGCTACACCTTC
TRBV5-1	TRBD1	NA	TRBJ1-6	CASSSQGADNSPLHF	TGCGCCAGCAGCTCCCAGGGGGCAGATAATTCACCCCTCCACTTT
TRBV6-1	NA	NA	TRBJ2-7	CASRSAGTTYEQYF	TGTGCCAGCAGATCGGCAGGGACAACCTACGAGCAGTACTTC
TRBV25-1	NA	NA	TRBJ1-1	CASSELAGGASTEAFF	TGTGCCAGCAGTGAATTGGCTGGTGGGGCTAGCACTGAAGCTTTCTTT
TRBV10-3	NA	NA	TRBJ2-7	CAISPITGRSEQYF	TGTGCCATCAGTCCCATTACGGGGAGGTCCGAGCAGTACTTC
TRBV5-1	NA	once	TRBJ2-1	CASSTGQPYNEQFF	TGCGCCAGCAGCACCGGACAACCGTACAATGAGCAGTTCTTC
TRBV19	NA	NA	TRBJ2-7	CASSTQVRVGSYEQYF	TGTGCCAGTAGTACTCAAGTAAGGGTTGGATCCTACGAGCAGTACTTC
TRBV7-3	NA	NA	TRBJ2-4	CASSPGHVKNIQYF	TGTGCCAGCAGCCCTGGACACGTGAAAAACATTCAGTACTTC
TRBV7-6	TRBD2	NA	TRBJ2-3	CASSSPGLGTDTQYF	TGTGCCAGCAGCTCCCCGGGACTAGGGACAGATACGCAGTATTTT
TRBV10-3	NA	NA	TRBJ2-7	CAISLGVTESYEQYF	TGTGCCATCAGTTTGGGGGTGACAGAGAGCTACGAGCAGTACTTC
TRBV29-1	NA	NA	TRBJ2-1	CSVEGGGASGRISYNEQFF	TGCAGCGTTGAGGGGGGCGGGGCTAGCGGACGTATCTCCTACAATGAGCAGTTCTTC
TRBV6-6	TRBD2	NA	TRBJ2-1	CASVRGGTNYNEQFF	TGTGCCAGCGTCCGCGGGGGGACGAACTACAATGAGCAGTTCTTC
TRBV21-1	NA	NA	TRBJ1-1	CASSTRGNTEAFF	TGTGCCAGCAGCACCCGGGGAAACACTGAAGCTTTCTTT
TRBV7-3	NA	few	TRBJ1-1	CASSEQANTEAFF	TGTGCCAGCAGTGAACAGGCTAACACTGAAGCTTTCTTT
TRBV19	NA	NA	TRBJ2-2	CASSIPGAGTGELFF	TGTGCCAGTAGTATCCCGGGGGCGGGGACCGGGGAGCTGTTTTTT
TRBV10-3	NA	NA	TRBJ1-1	CAISTHGGDTEAFF	TGTGCCATCAGTACACACGGTGGGGACACTGAAGCTTTCTTT
TRBV2	NA	NA	TRBJ1-2	CASSEGGPGYTF	TGTGCCAGCAGTGAAGGAGGGCCTGGCTACACCTTC
TRBV4-1	NA	NA	TRBJ1-5	CASSPARGEVDQPQHF	TGCGCCAGCAGCCCTGCTAGGGGGGAGGTTGATCAGCCCCAGCATTTT
TRBV6-1	NA	NA	TRBJ2-5	CASSELGGGPQETQYF	TGTGCCAGCAGTGAATTGGGCGGGGGCCCGCAAGAGACCCAGTACTTC